A single count supports the clone carrying this TCR beta chain. In Cohort 3, a recovered donor had either two negative PCRs, clearance, or symptom resolution. In the source study's methods: The assay estimated nucleated cells by amplifying reference gene primers. Method: immunoSEQ multiplex PCR; TCRdb's copy keeps in-frame clones and lacks some. V and J calls and clone size come straight from that table; D and trimming were deduced from the DNA. The profile shows about 270,000 clones, approximately 92% of them singletons. This sample is part of a study of blood T cell repertoires in COVID-19. Across the whole study: In each case, the material was cDNA or gDNA derived from T cells, B-cell-depleted T cells, or PBMCs.

The clonotype comes from a young woman who had recovered from COVID-19. Source material: PBMCs or T cells enriched from blood (not recorded which).

The CDR3 DNA reads TGCGCCAGCAGTGAGCAAACTATCGGGACCCAGTACTTC. It encodes CASSEQTIGTQYF. This sequence joins TRBV10-1 and TRBJ2-5; the D is unclear. This CDR3 is built from 13 residues. CDR1 is WNHNN, CDR2 SYGVQD, per germline (reference sequence). Trimming left V 2 bases short and J 7 bases short, with 11 bases between.